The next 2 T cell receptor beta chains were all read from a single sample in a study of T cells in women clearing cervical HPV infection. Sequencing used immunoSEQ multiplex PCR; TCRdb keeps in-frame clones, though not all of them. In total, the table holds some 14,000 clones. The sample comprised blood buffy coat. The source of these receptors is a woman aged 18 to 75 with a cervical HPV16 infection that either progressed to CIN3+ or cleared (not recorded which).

The CDR3 spells CAISESLDPNTGELFF. CDR3 bases read: TGTGCCATCAGTGAGTCGCTAGACCCGAACACCGGGGAG. The chain recombines TRBV10-3 with TRBJ2-2; no reliable D call. The sequence runs out 3 residues before the end of the CDR3; the remainder is reconstructed from the germline J gene. Germline values: CDR1 ENHRY, CDR2 SYGVKD. The ends were cut back, 0 bases at V and 0 bases at J, with 8 bases in the middle. The CDR3 is 16 residues long.

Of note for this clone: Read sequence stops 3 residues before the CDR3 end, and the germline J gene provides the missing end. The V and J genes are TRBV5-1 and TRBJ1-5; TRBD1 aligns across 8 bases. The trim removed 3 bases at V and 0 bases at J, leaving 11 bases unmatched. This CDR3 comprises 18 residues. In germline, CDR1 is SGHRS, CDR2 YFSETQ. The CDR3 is CASSYLQGTGGSNQPQHF. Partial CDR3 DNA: TGCGCCAGCAGCTACCTACAAGGGACAGGAGGTAGCAATCAGCCC.